Included here is one T cell receptor (beta chain) sequence, with context. The antigen this receptor binds is unknown. The sample holds no much larger clone one base away, and base qualities are not on file. This sample was taken from a study of T cell responses to AZD1222 COVID-19 vaccine listed by TCRdb under 2021. With regard to the full study: A total of roughly 240 trial participants underwent TCR sequencing, of whom 207 received two doses of AZD1222 and approximately 25 received two doses of the MenACWY control vaccine. Trial participants were enrolled by age into subgroups of 18-55, 56-69 and 70-plus years, and roughly 150, 30 and 60 TCR-sequenced participants, respectively, were included in these subgroups.

The investigation overall reported the following: Conclusions about previously exposed vaccinees are limited because only five to seven AZD1222 recipients were SARS-CoV-2 seropositive at baseline. Participants were mostly white British, with more females than males. The authors suggested clonal diversity may have been underestimated. A significant rise in spike-specific TCR breadth and depth was observed after two AZD1222 doses relative to day 0 and relative to MenACWY recipients. No day 14 peak-response samples were available, so repertoires were characterized only after the peak T cell response. Epitopes outside the regions mutated in the B.1.351 and B.1.1.7 variants were reportedly recognized by nearly half of the unique spike-specific TCRs. The 56-69-year group was small, and its depth increase did not reach significance, likely because of low power. The vaccine-associated CD4 TCRs covered the entire spike protein, and the dominant responses fell in regions 160-218 and 743-854.

The CDR3 regions of human TCRbeta chains were analyzed by immunosequencing. The original pipeline was this. TCRs in the repertoires were compared against a reference library of SARS-CoV-2-specific TCRs that had been generated with the MIRA antigen-specificity platform. Breadth was defined as the fraction of unique TCRs that were SARS-CoV-2-associated. Depth was defined as the fraction of total T cells that were SARS-CoV-2-associated. Using the MIRA data, every spike-specific TCR was mapped to the spike region that the TCR reacted to and assigned to either a CD4 or a CD8 class. Log10-transformed breadth and depth values were compared by one-way ANOVA with Sidak's multiple comparisons tests. In its TCRdb copy, this immuneACCESS table keeps in-frame sequences only and misses some clones. Where compared with another copy, unresolved V genes explain less than half of these, and the others have no known cause. V and J calls and clone size are given by that table; D and trimming were obtained from the DNA. The sample includes about 110,000 clones, with 89% observed a single time. The top ten clonotypes cover around 3.3% of the sample.

The CDR3 goes from the cysteine to the phenylalanine over 15 residues. The sequence is cut down to CDR3 DNA, 45 bases in frame from base 1. The V and J ends are trimmed by 3 bases and 3 bases, leaving 12 bases between them. Sequences LNHDA (CDR1) and SQIVND (CDR2) are obtained from the germline V gene (reference sequence). The sample's time point label, decoded: baseline before first vaccination. The treatment or condition label of this sample denotes: meningococcal conjugate vaccine given as trial control. Samples from vaccinated people were obtained from the UK trials COV001 and COV002, which included a single-blind randomized controlled phase 2/3 trial of AZD1222 (ChAdOx1 nCoV-19) in healthy adults. Trial participant PBMC samples were collected at day 0 and day 28 after the second dose for TCRbeta chain sequencing.

The input for sequencing was peripheral blood, taken on day 0 of MenACWY control vaccination. The receptor chain draws on TRBV19 and TRBJ1-5, with the D segment identity uncertain. The clonotype was recovered from an adult in good health. The bases read TGTGCCAGTAGTATCTCTGCATCCCCCAATCAGCCCCAGCATTTT. This sequence encodes CASSISASPNQPQHF.